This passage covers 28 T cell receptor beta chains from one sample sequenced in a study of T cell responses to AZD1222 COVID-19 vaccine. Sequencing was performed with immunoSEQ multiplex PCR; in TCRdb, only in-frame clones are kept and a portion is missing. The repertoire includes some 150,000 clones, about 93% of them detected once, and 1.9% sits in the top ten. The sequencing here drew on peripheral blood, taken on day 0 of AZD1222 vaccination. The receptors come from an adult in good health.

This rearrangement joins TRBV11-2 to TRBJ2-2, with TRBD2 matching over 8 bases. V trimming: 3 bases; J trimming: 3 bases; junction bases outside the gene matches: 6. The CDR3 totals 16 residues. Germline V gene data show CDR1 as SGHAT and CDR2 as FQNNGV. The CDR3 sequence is CASSLGGTRDTGELFF. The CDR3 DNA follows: TGTGCCAGCAGCTTGGGAGGGACTAGGGACACCGGGGAGCTGTTTTTT.

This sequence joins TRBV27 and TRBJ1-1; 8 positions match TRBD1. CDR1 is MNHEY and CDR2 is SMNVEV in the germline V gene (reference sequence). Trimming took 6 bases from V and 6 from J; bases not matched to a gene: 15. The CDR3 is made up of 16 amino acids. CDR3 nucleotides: TGTGCCAGCAGGGGACCGGGGCAGGGGGCGAGCTCTGAAGCTTTCTTT. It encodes CASRGPGQGASSEAFF.

As DNA, the CDR3 is TGTGCCAGCAGTCCCGGGACAGGGTTGAATGAAAAACTGTTTTTT. It codes for CASSPGTGLNEKLFF. The V gene is TRBV6-5, the J gene TRBJ1-4; TRBD1 aligns across 9 bases. This CDR3 contains 15 residues. Trimming removed 5 bases from V and 5 bases from J; junction bases left unmatched: 6. Germline V gene lookup returns CDR1 MNHEY and CDR2 SVGAGI.

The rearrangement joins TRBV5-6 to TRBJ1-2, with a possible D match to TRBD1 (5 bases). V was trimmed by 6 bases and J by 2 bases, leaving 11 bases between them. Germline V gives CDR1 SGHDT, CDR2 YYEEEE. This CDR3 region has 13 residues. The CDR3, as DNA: TGTGCCAGCAACCTTCGGGGGAACTATGGCTACACCTTC. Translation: CASNLRGNYGYTF.

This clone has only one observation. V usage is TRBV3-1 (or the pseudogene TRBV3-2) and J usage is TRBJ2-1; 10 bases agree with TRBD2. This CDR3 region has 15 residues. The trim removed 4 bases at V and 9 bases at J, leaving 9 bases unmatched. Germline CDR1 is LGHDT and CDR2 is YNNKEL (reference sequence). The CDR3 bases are TGTGCCAGCAGCCCAAGACTAGCGGGCTTTGGTGAGCAGTTCTTC. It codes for CASSPRLAGFGEQFF.

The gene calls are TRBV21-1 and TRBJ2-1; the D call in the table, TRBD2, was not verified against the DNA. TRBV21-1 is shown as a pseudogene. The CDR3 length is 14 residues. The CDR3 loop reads CASIGTGGPNEQFF. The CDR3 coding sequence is TGTGCCAGCATTGGGACGGGGGGGCCTAATGAGCAGTTCTTC.

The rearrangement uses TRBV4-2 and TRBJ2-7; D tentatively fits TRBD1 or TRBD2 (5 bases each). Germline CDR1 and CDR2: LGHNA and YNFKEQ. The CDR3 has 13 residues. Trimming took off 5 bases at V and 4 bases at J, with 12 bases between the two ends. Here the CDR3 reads CASSDGARYEQYF. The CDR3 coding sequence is TGTGCCAGCAGCGACGGGGCTCGGTACGAGCAGTACTTC.

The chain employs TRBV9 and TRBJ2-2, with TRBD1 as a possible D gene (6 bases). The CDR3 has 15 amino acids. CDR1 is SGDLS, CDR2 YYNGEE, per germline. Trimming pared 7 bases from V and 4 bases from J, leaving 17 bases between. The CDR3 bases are TGTGCCAGCCAGATCGGACAGCCAAGCACCGGGGAGCTGTTTTTT. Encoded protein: CASQIGQPSTGELFF.

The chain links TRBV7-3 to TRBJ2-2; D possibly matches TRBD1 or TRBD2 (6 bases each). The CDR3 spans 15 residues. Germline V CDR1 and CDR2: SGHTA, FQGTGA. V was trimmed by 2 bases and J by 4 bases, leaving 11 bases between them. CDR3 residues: CASSLQPGATGELFF. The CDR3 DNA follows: TGTGCCAGCAGCTTACAGCCGGGGGCCACCGGGGAGCTGTTTTTT.

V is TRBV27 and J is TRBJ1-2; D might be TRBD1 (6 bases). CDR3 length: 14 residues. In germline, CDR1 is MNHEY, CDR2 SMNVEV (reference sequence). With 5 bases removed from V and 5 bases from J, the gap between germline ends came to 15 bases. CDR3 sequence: CASSPIGGTYGYTF. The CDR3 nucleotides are TGTGCCAGCAGTCCCATTGGGGGGACATATGGCTACACCTTC.

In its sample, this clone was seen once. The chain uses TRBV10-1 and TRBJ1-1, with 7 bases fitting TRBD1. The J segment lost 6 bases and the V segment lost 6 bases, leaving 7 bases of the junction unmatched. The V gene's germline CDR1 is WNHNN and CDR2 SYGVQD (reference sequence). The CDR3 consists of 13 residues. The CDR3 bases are TGCGCCAGCAGGAGCGACAGGGTACCTGAAGCTTTCTTT. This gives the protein CASRSDRVPEAFF.

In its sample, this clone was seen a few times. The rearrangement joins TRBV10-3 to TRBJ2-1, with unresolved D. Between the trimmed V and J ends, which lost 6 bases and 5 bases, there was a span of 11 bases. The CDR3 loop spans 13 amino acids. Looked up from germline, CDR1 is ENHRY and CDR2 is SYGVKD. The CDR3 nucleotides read TGTGCCATCAGCCCTGACAAAAACAATGAGCAGTTCTTC. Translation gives CAISPDKNNEQFF.

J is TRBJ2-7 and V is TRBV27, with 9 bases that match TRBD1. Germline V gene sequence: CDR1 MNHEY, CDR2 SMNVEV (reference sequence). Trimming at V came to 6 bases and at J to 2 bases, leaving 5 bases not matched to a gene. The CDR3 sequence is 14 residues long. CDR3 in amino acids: CASRQGAKTYEQYF. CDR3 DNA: TGTGCCAGCAGACAGGGGGCTAAAACCTACGAGCAGTACTTC.

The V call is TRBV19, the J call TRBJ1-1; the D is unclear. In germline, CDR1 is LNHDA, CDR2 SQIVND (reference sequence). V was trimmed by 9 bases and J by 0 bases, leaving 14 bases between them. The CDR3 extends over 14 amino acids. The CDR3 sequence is CASAEGAMNTEAFF. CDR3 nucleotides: TGTGCCAGCGCAGAGGGAGCAATGAACACTGAAGCTTTCTTT. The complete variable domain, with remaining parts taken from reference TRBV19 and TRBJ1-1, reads DGGITQSPKYLFRKEGQNVTLSCEQNLNHDAMYWYRQDPGQGLRLIYYSQIVNDFQKGDIAEGYSVSREKKESFPLTVTSAQKNPTAFYLCASAEGAMNTEAFFGQGTRLTVV.

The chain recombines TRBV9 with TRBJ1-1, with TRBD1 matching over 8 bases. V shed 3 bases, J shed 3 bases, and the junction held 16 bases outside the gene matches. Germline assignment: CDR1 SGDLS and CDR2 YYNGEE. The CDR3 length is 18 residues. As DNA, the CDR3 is TGTGCCAGCAGCGCCCGACAGGGGTACATCGGTTTGGACACTGAAGCTTTCTTT. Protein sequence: CASSARQGYIGLDTEAFF. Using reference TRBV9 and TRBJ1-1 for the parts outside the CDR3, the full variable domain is DSGVTQTPKHLITATGQRVTLRCSPRSGDLSVYWYQQSLDQGLQFLIQYYNGEERAKGNILERFSAQQFPDLHSELNLSSLELGDSALYFCASSARQGYIGLDTEAFFGQGTRLTVV.

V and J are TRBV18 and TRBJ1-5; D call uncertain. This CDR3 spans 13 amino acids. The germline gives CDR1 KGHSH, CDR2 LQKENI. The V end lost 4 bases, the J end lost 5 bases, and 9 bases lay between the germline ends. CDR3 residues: CASSRAEHQPQHF. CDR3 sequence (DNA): TGTGCCAGCTCACGGGCAGAACATCAGCCCCAGCATTTT. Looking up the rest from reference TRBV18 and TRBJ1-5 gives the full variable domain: NAGVMQNPRHLVRRRGQEARLRCSPMKGHSHVYWYRQLPEEGLKFMVYLQKENIIDESGMPKERFSAEFPKEGPSILRIQQVVRGDSAAYFCASSRAEHQPQHFGDGTRLSIL.

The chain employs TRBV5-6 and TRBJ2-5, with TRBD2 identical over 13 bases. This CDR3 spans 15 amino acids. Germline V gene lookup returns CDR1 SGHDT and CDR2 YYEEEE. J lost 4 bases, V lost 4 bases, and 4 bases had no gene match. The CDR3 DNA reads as TGTGCCAGCAGCCGGACTAGCGGGAGTAGAGAGACCCAGTACTTC. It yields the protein CASSRTSGSRETQYF.

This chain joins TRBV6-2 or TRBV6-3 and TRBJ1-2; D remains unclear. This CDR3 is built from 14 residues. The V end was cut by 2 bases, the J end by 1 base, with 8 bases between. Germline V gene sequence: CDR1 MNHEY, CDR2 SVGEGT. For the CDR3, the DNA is TGTGCCAGCAGTTACAGATCAAATAACTATGGCTACACCTTC. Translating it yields CASSYRSNNYGYTF.

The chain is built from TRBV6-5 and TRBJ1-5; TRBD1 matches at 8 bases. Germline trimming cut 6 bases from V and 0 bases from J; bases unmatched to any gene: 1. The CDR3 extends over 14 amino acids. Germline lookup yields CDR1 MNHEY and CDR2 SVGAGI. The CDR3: CASRGQDSNQPQHF. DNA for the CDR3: TGTGCCAGCAGGGGACAGGATAGCAATCAGCCCCAGCATTTT.

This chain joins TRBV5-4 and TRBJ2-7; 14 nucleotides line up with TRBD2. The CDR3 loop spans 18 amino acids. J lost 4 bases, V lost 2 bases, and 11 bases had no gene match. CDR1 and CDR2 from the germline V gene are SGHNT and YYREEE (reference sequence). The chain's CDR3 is CASSLGTSGRKWAYEQYF. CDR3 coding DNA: TGTGCCAGCAGCTTAGGGACTAGCGGGAGAAAGTGGGCGTACGAGCAGTACTTC.

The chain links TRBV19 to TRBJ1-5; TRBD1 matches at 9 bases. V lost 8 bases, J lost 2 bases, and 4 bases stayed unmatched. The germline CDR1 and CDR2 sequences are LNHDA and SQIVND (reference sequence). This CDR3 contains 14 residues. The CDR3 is CASRQGGGNQPQHF. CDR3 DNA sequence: TGTGCCAGTCGACAGGGGGGCGGCAATCAGCCCCAGCATTTT.

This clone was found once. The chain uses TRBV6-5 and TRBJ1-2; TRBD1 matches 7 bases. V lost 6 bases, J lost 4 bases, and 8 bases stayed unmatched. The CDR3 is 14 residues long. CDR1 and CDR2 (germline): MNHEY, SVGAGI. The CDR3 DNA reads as TGTGCCAGCAGGCAGGGGGGCGGCCTCTATGGCTACACCTTC. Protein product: CASRQGGGLYGYTF.

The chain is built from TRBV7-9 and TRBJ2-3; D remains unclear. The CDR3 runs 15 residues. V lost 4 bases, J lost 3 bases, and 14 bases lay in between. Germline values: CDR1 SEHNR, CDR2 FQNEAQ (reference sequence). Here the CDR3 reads CASSSGWVGTDTQYF. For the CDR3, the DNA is TGTGCCAGCAGCTCCGGGTGGGTGGGAACAGATACGCAGTATTTT. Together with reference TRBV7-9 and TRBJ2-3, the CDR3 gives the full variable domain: DTGVSQNPRHKITKRGQNVTFRCDPISEHNRLYWYRQTLGQGPEFLTYFQNEAQLEKSRLLSDRFSAERPKGSFSTLEIQRTEQGDSAMYLCASSSGWVGTDTQYFGPGTRLTVL.

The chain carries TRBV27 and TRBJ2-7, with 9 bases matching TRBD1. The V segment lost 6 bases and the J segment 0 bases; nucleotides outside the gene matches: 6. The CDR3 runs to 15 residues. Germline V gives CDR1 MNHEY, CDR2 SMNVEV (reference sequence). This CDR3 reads CASRTKGQGSYEQYF. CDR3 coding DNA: TGTGCCAGCAGAACGAAGGGACAGGGCTCCTACGAGCAGTACTTC.

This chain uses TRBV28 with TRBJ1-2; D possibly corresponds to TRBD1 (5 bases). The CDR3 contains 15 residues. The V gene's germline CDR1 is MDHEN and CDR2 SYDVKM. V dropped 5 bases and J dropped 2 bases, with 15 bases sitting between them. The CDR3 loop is CASSLTQGRNYGYTF. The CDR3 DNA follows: TGTGCCAGCAGTCTAACCCAGGGTAGGAACTATGGCTACACCTTC.

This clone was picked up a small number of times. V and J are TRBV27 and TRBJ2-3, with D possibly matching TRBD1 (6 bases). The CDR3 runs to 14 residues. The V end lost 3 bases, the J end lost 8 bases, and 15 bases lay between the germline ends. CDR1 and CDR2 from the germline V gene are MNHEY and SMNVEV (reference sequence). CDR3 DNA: TGTGCCAGCAGTTTGGGACATGCAGGGGTTACGCAGTATTTT. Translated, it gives CASSLGHAGVTQYF.

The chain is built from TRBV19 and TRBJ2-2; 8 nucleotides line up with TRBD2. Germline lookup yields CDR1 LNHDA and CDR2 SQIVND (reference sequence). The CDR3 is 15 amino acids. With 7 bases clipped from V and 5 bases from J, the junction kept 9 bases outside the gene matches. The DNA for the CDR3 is TGTGCCAGTACCCGGGCGGGGGGAAGGACCGGGGAGCTGTTTTTT. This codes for CASTRAGGRTGELFF.

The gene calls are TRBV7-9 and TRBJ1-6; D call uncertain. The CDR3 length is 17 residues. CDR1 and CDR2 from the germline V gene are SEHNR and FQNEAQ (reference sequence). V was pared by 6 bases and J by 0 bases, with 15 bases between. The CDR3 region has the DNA TGTGCCAGCAGTACACGAGTGTCGAGCTCCTATAATTCACCCCTCCACTTT. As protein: CASSTRVSSSYNSPLHF.